This TCR beta chain is from a study of blood T cell repertoires in COVID-19. Sequencing was performed with immunoSEQ multiplex PCR; in TCRdb, only in-frame clones are kept and a portion is missing. This table has just over 300,000 clones, approximately 90% appearing once. J gave up 6 bases and V 3 bases, and 5 bases lay outside the gene matches. The CDR3 runs 15 residues. Germline CDR1 is LGHNA and CDR2 is YNFKEQ. Enrollees, about 18 to 95 years old, lived in 25 or so US areas. The chain uses TRBV4-2 and TRBJ1-5; 10 nucleotides align to TRBD1. Material: PBMCs or T cells enriched from blood (not recorded which). This sequence originates from a man aged 25 to 40 who had recovered from COVID-19. CDR3 protein: CASSQDRGSGQPQHF. DNA for the CDR3: TGTGCCAGCAGCCAGGACAGGGGGTCCGGTCAGCCCCAGCATTTT.